This T cell receptor (beta chain) emerged from a study of blood T cell repertoires in COVID-19. Turning to the study itself: The United States, Italy and Spain supplied acute and convalescent COVID-19 samples.

Germline V gives CDR1 MGHRA, CDR2 YSYEKL. The V gene lost 4 bases and the J gene lost 0 bases, with 10 bases spanning the gap. This CDR3 has 15 residues. Some clones are missing from TCRdb's copy, which holds only in-frame ones; the method was immunoSEQ multiplex PCR. The table lists a few hundred thousand clones, approximately 82% of them singletons. The receptor comes from a woman in her fifties or sixties with acute or convalescent COVID-19. This chain uses TRBV4-1 with TRBJ1-3; D is perhaps TRBD1 (5 bases). Sequencing was done on a sample of peripheral blood. In DNA form, the CDR3 reads TGCGCCAGCAGCCGGGGGGGAGGCTCTGGAAACACCATATATTTT. This translates into CASSRGGGSGNTIYF.